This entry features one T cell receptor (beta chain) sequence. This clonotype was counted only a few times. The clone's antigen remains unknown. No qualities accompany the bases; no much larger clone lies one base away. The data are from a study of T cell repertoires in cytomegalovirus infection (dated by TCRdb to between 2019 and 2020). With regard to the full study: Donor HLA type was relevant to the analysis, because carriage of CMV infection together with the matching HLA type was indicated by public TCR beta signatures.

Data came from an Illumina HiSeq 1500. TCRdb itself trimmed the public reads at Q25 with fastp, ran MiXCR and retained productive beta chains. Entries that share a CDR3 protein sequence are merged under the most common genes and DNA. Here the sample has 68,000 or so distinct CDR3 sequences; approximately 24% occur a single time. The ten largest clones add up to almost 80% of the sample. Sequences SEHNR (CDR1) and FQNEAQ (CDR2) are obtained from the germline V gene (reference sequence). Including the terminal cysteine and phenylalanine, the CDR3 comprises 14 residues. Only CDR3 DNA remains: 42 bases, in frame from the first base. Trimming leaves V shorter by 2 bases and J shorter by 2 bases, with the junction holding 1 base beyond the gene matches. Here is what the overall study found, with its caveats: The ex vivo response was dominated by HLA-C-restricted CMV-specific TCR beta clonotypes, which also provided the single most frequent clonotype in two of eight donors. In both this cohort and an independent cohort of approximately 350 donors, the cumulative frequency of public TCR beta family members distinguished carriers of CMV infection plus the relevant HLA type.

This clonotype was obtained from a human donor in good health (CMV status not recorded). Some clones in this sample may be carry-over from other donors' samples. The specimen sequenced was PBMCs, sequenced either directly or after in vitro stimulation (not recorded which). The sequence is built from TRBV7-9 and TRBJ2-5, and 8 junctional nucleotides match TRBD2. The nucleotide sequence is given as TGTGCCAGCAGCTTAACTAGCGGACAAGAGACCCAGTACTTC. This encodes CASSLTSGQETQYF.